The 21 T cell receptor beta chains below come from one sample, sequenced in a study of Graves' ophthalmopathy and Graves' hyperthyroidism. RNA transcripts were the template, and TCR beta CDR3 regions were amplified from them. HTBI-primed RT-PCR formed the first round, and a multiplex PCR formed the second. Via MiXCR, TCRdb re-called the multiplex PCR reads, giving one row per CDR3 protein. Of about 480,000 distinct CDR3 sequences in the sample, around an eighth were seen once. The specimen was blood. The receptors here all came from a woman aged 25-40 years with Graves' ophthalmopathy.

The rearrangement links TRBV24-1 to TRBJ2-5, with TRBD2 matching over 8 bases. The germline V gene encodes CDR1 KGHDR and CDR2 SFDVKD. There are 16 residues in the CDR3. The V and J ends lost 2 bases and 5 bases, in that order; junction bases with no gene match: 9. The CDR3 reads CATSDSFGRAGETQYF. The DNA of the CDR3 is TGTGCCACCAGTGATTCCTTCGGGAGGGCCGGGGAGACCCAGTACTTC.

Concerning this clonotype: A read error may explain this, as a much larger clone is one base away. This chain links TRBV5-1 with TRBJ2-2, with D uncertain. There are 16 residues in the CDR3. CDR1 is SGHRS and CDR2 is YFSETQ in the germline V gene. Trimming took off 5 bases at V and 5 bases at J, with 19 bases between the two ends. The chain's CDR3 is CASSPNWGLSTGELFF. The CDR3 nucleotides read TGCGCCAGCAGTCCGAACTGGGGTCTTTCTACCGGGGAGCTGTTTTTT.

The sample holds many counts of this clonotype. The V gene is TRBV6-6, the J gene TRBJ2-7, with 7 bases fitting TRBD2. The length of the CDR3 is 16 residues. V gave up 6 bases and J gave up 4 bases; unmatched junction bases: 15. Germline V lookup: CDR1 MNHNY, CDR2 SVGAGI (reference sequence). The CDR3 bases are TGTGCCAGCAGGACCTCGGGGGGTATCGGTGGGTACGAGCAGTACTTC. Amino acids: CASRTSGGIGGYEQYF.

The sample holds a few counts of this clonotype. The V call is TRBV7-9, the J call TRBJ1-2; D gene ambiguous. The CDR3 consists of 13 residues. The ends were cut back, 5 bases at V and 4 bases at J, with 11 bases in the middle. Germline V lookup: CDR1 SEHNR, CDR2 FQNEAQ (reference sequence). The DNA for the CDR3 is TGTGCCAGCAGCCCCGGCCTAGTCTATGGCTACACCTTC. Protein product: CASSPGLVYGYTF.

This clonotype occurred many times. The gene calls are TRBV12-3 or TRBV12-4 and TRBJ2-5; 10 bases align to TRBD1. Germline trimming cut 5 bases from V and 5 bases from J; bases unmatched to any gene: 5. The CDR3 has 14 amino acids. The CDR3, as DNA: TGTGCCAGCAGTCCAGGGACAGGGGTCGAGACCCAGTACTTC. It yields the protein CASSPGTGVETQYF.

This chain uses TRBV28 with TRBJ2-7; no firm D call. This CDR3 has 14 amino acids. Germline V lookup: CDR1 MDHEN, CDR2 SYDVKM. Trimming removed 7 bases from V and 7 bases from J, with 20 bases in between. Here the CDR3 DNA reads TGTGCCAGCAATCCGGGCCCAACGGTGCGAGAGCAGTACTTC. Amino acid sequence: CASNPGPTVREQYF.

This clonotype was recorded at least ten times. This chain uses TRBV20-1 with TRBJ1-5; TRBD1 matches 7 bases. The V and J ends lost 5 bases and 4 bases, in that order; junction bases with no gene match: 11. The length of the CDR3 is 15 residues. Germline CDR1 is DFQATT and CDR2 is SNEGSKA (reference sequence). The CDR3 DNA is TGCAGTGCTCCGGACAGGCTCCCGTCTAATCAGCCCCAGCATTTT. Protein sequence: CSAPDRLPSNQPQHF.

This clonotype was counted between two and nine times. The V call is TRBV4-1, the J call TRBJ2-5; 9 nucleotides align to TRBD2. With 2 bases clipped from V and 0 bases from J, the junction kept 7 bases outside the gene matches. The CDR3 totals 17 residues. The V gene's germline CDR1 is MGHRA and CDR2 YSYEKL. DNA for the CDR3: TGCGCCAGCAGCCAACAACAGGCGGGGGGGTACCAAGAGACCCAGTACTTC. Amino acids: CASSQQQAGGYQETQYF.

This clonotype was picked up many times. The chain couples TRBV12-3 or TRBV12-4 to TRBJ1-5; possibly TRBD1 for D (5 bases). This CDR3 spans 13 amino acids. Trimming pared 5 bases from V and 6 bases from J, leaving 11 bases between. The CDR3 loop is CASSPQQGQPQHF. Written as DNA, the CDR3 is TGTGCCAGCAGTCCTCAGCAGGGTCAGCCCCAGCATTTT.

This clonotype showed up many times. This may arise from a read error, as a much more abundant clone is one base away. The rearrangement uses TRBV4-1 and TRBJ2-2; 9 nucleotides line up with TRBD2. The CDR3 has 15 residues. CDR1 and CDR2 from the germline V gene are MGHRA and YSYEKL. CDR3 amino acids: CASSLSGGQGGELSF. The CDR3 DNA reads TGCGCCAGCAGCCTCAGCGGGGGGCAGGGCGGGGAGCTGTCTTTT.

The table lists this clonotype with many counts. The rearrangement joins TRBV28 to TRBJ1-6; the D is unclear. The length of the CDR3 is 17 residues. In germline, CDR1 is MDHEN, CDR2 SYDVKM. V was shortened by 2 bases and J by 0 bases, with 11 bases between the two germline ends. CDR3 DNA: TGTGCCAGCAGTTTACTGTCAGCGGGCTCCTATAATTCACCCCTCCACTTT. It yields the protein CASSLLSAGSYNSPLHF.

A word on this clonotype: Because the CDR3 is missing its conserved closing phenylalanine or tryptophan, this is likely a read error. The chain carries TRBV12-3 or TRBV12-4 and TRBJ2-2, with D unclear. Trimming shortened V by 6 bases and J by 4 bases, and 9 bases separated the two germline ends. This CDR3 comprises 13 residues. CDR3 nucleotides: TGTGCCAGCAGCGGTTTGCTCACCGGGGAGCTGTTTTTG. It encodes CASSGLLTGELFL.

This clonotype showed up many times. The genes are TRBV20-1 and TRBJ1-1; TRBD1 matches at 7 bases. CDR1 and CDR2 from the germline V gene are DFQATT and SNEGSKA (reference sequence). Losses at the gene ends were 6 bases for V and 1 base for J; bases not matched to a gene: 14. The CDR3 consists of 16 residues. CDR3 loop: CSAFRDRRRRNTEAFF. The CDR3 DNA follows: TGCAGTGCATTCCGGGACAGACGACGCCGGAACACTGAAGCTTTCTTT.

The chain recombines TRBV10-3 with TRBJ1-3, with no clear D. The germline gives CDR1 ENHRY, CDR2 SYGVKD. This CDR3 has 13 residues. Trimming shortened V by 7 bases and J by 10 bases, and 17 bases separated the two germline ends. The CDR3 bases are TGTGCCATCACGGGTGGTTTTGGAGAGACCATATATTTT. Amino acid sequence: CAITGGFGETIYF.

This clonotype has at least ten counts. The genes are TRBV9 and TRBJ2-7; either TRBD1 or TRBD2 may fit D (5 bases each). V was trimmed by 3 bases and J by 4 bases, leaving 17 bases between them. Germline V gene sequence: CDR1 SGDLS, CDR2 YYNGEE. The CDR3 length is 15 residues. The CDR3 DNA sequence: TGTGCCAGCAGCGCCCGGGACGGACCTCCGTACGAGCAGTACTTC. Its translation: CASSARDGPPYEQYF.

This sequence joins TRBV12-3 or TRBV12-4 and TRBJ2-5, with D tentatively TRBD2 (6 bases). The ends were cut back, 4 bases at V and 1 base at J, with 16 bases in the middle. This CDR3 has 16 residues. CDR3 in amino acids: CASSSRVGGLQETQYF. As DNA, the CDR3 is TGTGCCAGCAGTTCAAGGGTTGGGGGACTCCAAGAGACCCAGTACTTC.

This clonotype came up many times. The CDR3 DNA follows: TGTGCCAGCAGCCGGGACAGGGGGCGGACCGGGGAGCTGTTTTTT. It yields the protein CASSRDRGRTGELFF. The genes are TRBV14 and TRBJ2-2; 12 bases align to TRBD1. The CDR3 is 15 amino acids. Trimming at V came to 4 bases and at J to 5 bases, leaving 2 bases not matched to a gene. Germline CDR1 reads SGHDN; CDR2 reads FVKESK.

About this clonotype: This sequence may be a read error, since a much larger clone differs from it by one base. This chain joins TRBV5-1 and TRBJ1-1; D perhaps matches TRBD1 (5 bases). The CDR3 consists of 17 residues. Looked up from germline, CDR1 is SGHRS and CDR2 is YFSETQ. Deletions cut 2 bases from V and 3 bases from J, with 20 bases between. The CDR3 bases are TGCGCCAGCAGCTTTACCTATTCGGGACTGGTGGACACTGAAGCTTTCTTT. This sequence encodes CASSFTYSGLVDTEAFF.

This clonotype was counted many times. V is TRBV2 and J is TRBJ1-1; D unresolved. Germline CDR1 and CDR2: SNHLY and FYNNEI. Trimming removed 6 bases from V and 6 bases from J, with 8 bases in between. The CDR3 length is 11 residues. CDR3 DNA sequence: TGTGCCAGCAGGAGGGATCCTGAAGCTTTCTTT. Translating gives CASRRDPEAFF.

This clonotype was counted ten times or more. The CDR3 sequence: CASSRGRAWDTQYF. The CDR3 DNA reads TGTGCCAGCAGCCGCGGTCGCGCGTGGGATACGCAGTATTTT. This chain joins TRBV7-8 and TRBJ2-3; D unresolved. Per the germline V gene, CDR1 is SGHVS and CDR2 is FQNEAQ. This CDR3 is built from 14 residues. Trimming stripped 5 bases from V and 6 bases from J, with 15 bases between.

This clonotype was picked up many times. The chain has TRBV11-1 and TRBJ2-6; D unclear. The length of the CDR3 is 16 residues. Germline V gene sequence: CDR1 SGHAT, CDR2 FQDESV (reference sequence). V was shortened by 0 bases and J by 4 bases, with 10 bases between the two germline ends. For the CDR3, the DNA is TGTGCCAGCAGCTTAGCGGCGCCCCCGGGGGCCAACGTCCTGACTTTC. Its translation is CASSLAAPPGANVLTF.